This TCR beta chain was sequenced for a study of neoadjuvant anti-PD-1 for oral cavity cancer. Study-wide points: TCR analyses covered only three patients per response group.

Six replicates per PBMC sample, mostly from roughly 0.45 ug of genomic DNA. TCRdb's copy holds only in-frame clones and misses some; the assay was immunoSEQ multiplex PCR. The data show around 17,000 clones, with 69% seen just once and approximately 2.6% held by the top ten. Germline CDR1 reads MNHEY; CDR2 reads SVGAGI. The CDR3 covers 13 residues. Note on this clone: Its antigen is undetermined. At one end, the junction sequence differs from germline, possibly due to a read error.

The V and J genes are TRBV6-5 and TRBJ1-1, with a weak D call TRBD1 (6 bases). This receptor was taken from a person aged 35-79 years with oral cavity squamous cell carcinoma. The sample here was PBMCs, taken before nivolumab (anti-PD-1) treatment. The CDR3 DNA follows: TGTGTCAGCAGCCTGACAGGGAACACTGAAGCTTTCTTT. It is translated as CVSSLTGNTEAFF.